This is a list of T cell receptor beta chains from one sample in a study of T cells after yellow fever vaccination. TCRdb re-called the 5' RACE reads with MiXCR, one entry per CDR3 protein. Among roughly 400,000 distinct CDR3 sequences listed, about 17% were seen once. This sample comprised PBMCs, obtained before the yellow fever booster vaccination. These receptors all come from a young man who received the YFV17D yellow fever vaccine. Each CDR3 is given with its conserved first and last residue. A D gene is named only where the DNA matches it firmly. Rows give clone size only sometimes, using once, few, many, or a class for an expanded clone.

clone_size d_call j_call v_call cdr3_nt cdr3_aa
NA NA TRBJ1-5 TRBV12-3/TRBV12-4 TGTGCCAGCAGCCCAAACGGCAATCAGCCCCAGCATTTT CASSPNGNQPQHF
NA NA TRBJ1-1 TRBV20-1 TGCAGTGCTAGAGTATCGGGATCTGAAGCTTTCTTT CSARVSGSEAFF
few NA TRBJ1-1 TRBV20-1 TGCAGTGCGAAGAAGAGGGGAGGGGAGGTTTACACTGAAGCTTTCTTT CSAKKRGGEVYTEAFF
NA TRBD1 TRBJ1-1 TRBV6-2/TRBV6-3 TGTGCCAGCAGCCCAGACAGGGGTAGCACTGAAGCTTTCTTT CASSPDRGSTEAFF
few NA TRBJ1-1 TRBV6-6 TGTGCCAGCACCTCACTACAGGGATCGAAAGCTTTCTTT CASTSLQGSKAFF
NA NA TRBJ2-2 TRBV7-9 TGTGCCAGCAGCCTGGATGCCGTGGAGCTGTTTTTT CASSLDAVELFF
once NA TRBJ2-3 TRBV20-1 TGCAGTGCTAGAGACACTTCTAGCACAGATACGCAGTATTTT CSARDTSSTDTQYF
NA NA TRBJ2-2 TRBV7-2 TGTGCCAGCAGCTTAGGGCCAGGGTGGGGCACCGGGGAGCTGTTTTTT CASSLGPGWGTGELFF
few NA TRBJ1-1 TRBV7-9 TGTGCCAGCAGCAGCGGGTGGGGGGACGGCACTGAAGCTTTCTTT CASSSGWGDGTEAFF
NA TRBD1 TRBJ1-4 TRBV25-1 TGTGCCCCAGGGGGGGTGATTGCTGAAAAACTGTTTTTT CAPGGVIAEKLFF
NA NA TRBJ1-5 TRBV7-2 TGTGCCAGCAGCTTTACGGGCCCGACGGGACAGCCCCAGCATTTT CASSFTGPTGQPQHF
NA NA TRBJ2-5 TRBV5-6 TGTGCCAGCAGCTACGGGTTGCGAGAGACCCAGTACTTC CASSYGLRETQYF
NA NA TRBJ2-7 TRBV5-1 TGCGCCAGCAGCTTGGCGGGTCGTTGGGACGAGCAGTACTTC CASSLAGRWDEQYF
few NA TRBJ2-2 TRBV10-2 TGCGCCAGCAGTGAGATCCGACCAACCGGGGAGCTGTTTTTT CASSEIRPTGELFF
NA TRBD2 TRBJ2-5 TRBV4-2 TGTGCCAGCAGCCAAGATAGGAGCGGGGGGAACCAAGAGACCCAGTACTTC CASSQDRSGGNQETQYF
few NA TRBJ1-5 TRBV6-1 TGTGCCAGCAGTGCTGCGAAATTCGCCCAGCCCCAGCATTTT CASSAAKFAQPQHF
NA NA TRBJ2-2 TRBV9 TGTGCCAGCAGCGTAGGTGGCGGGGAGCTGTTTTTT CASSVGGGELFF
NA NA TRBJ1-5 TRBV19 TGTGCCAGTAGTTGGGTAAATCAGCCCCAGCATTTT CASSWVNQPQHF
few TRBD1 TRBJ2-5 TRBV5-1 TGCGCCAGCAGCCCGGGACAGTTGGGAGAGACCCAGTACTTC CASSPGQLGETQYF
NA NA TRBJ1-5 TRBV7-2 TGTGCCAGCAGGGACAGCCTCAATCAGCCCCAGCATTTT CASRDSLNQPQHF
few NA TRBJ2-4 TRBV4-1 TGCGCCAGCAGCCCCCTCGGGGATGGGAGCGCCAAAAACATTCAGTACTTC CASSPLGDGSAKNIQYF
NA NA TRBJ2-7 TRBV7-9 TGTGCCAGCAGCTCGGCCTCTCAGGGGAACTACGAGCAGTACTTC CASSSASQGNYEQYF
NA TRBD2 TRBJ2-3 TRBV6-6 TGTGCCAGCACCGGGGGGGCAACAGATACGCAGTATTTT CASTGGATDTQYF
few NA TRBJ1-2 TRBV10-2 TGCGCCAGCAGTGAGGGGACAGGCTACACCTTC CASSEGTGYTF
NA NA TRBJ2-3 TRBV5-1 TGCGCCAGCAGTCCCGGGACGCAGGGCGATACGCAGTATTTT CASSPGTQGDTQYF
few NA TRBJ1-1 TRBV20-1 TGCAGTGCTAGAGATGGTGTGGGGAACACTGAAGCTTTCTTT CSARDGVGNTEAFF
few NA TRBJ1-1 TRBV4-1 TGCGCCAGCAGCTTTACTGGGCCGGGGGGCACTGAAGCTTTCTTT CASSFTGPGGTEAFF
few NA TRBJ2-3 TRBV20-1 TGCAGTGTTCGTCGGGAAGATACGCAGTATTTT CSVRREDTQYF
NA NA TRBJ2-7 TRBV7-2 TGTGCCAGCAGCGCCGGGAGTGGCTCCTACGAGCAGTACTTC CASSAGSGSYEQYF
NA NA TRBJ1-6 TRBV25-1 TGTGCCAGCAGTGCAGGCAGATTTTCACCCCTCCACTTT CASSAGRFSPLHF
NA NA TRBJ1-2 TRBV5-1 TGCGCCAGCAGATACACCTCCCGGGACGGCTACACCTTC CASRYTSRDGYTF
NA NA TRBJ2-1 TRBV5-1 TGCGCCAGCAGCTTGGCCCTGGGAGGTGAGCAGTTCTTC CASSLALGGEQFF
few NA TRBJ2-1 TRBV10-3 TGTGCCATCAGTGGGGCCGGGACTGTTGGCGAGCAGTTCTTC CAISGAGTVGEQFF
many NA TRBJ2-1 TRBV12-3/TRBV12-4 TGTGCCAGCAGCCTTGGACTCTCCAATGAGCAGTTCTTC CASSLGLSNEQFF
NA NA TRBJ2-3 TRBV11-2 TGTGCCAGCAGATACCTCGGGAAACCAGATACGCAGTATTTT CASRYLGKPDTQYF
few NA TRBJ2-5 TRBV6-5 TGTGCCAGCAGTTACAGGGTCGGGGAGACCCAGTACTTC CASSYRVGETQYF
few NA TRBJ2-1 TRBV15 TGTGCCACCAGCCCTACCACTGCAGGGGGGAATGAGCAGTTCTTC CATSPTTAGGNEQFF